What follows are 30 T cell receptor beta chains derived from one specimen sequenced in a study of T cell repertoires in cytomegalovirus infection. Each CDR3 protein is one row after TCRdb ran MiXCR on the reads. The sample shows about 310,000 distinct CDR3 sequences, about 25% of them seen only once. These TCRs' antigens remain unknown. The source was cultured PBMCs, collected from culture after CMV antigen stimulation. The receptors originated from a human donor in good health (CMV status not recorded). Some clones in this sample may be carry-over from other donors' samples.

The genes are TRBV2 and TRBJ2-1; D is perhaps TRBD2 (5 bases). With 3 bases removed from V and 8 bases from J, the gap between germline ends came to 11 bases. This CDR3 is 13 amino acids long. The germline V gene encodes CDR1 SNHLY and CDR2 FYNNEI. CDR3 in amino acids: CASSDRGFYEQFF. The CDR3 bases are TGTGCCAGCAGTGACCGGGGATTCTATGAGCAGTTCTTC.

This clonotype showed up many times. This chain uses TRBV7-2 with TRBJ2-2; tentatively, D is TRBD1 (7 bases). Per the germline V gene, CDR1 is SGHTA and CDR2 is FQGNSA. This CDR3 comprises 16 residues. The V and J ends lost 0 bases and 6 bases respectively, with 14 bases between them. This chain's CDR3 is CASSLAAGRGAGELFF. For the CDR3, the DNA is TGTGCCAGCAGCTTAGCAGCCGGCAGGGGGGCCGGGGAGCTGTTTTTT.

This clonotype was observed at least ten times. The chain has TRBV7-2 and TRBJ2-5, with TRBD2 matching over 9 bases. V shed 7 bases and J 6 bases; nucleotides not matched to a gene: 9. CDR1 SGHTA and CDR2 FQGNSA come from the germline V gene. This CDR3 is built from 14 residues. CDR3 coding DNA: TGTGCCAGCACCCCAGCGGGAGGAATGAAGACCCAGTACTTC. It is translated as CASTPAGGMKTQYF.

The chain carries TRBV12-3 or TRBV12-4 and TRBJ2-3, with D possibly being TRBD2 (6 bases). This CDR3 comprises 13 residues. Trimming stripped 3 bases from V and 11 bases from J, with 15 bases between. The CDR3 coding sequence is TGTGCCAGCAGTTTCTCGTTAGCGGAGCGGCAGTATTTT. Protein sequence: CASSFSLAERQYF.

This clonotype was detected many times. Germline is not matched at one junction end, which may reflect a read error. This sequence joins TRBV7-2 and TRBJ2-5; D call uncertain. The CDR3 contains 15 residues. Germline-derived CDR1 and CDR2 are SGHTA and FQGNSA. This CDR3 reads CASSLVAPTQGTQYF. The CDR3 DNA is TGTGCCAGCAGCTTAGTCGCGCCGACTCAAGGGACCCAGTACTTC.

The J gene is TRBJ2-1, the V gene TRBV4-3; TRBD2 agrees at 7 bases. The V gene's germline CDR1 is LGHNA and CDR2 YSLEER. V was pared by 0 bases and J by 6 bases, with 8 bases of the junction left unmatched. CDR3 length: 16 residues. In DNA form, the CDR3 reads TGCGCCAGCAGCCAAGATCCCGGACTAGGATCCAATGAGCAGTTCTTC. It specifies CASSQDPGLGSNEQFF.

The chain combines TRBV7-9 with TRBJ2-3; D remains unclear. The CDR3 has 13 residues. The germline gives CDR1 SEHNR, CDR2 FQNEAQ (reference sequence). The germline V and J ends were trimmed by 5 bases and 0 bases, with 6 bases remaining between them. The CDR3 region is CASSEPSTDTQYF. In nucleotides, the CDR3 is TGTGCCAGCAGCGAGCCCAGCACAGATACGCAGTATTTT.

This clonotype occurred a few times. The chain recombines TRBV12-3 or TRBV12-4 with TRBJ2-5; tentative D call: TRBD1 (6 bases). The CDR3 totals 15 residues. With 6 bases removed from V and 4 bases from J, the gap between germline ends came to 18 bases. Here the CDR3 reads CASSVQGPVPETQYF. In nucleotides, the CDR3 is TGTGCCAGCAGCGTACAGGGTCCAGTACCAGAGACCCAGTACTTC.

The J gene is TRBJ2-2, the V gene TRBV7-3; 11 bases line up with TRBD2. V shed 5 bases and J 7 bases; nucleotides not matched to a gene: 3. CDR3 length: 14 residues. Germline CDR1 is SGHTA and CDR2 is FQGTGA. CDR3 sequence reads: CASSPGTSGGELFF. The CDR3, as DNA: TGTGCCAGCAGCCCAGGGACTAGCGGCGGGGAGCTGTTTTTT.

The chain has TRBV11-3 and TRBJ2-7; D gene unclear. The CDR3 totals 12 residues. The ends were cut back, 5 bases at V and 6 bases at J, with 11 bases in the middle. Germline assignment: CDR1 SGHNT and CDR2 YENEEA. Here the CDR3 DNA reads TGTGCCAGCAGCCCTGGCGGTGTCGAGCAGTACGTC. Protein: CASSPGGVEQYV.

The chain joins TRBV28 to TRBJ1-2, with 8 bases identical to TRBD1. This CDR3 spans 14 amino acids. Trimming cost V 4 bases and J 4 bases; bases outside gene matches: 5. Germline V gives CDR1 MDHEN, CDR2 SYDVKM. CDR3 in DNA: TGTGCCAGCAGTTCCTACGGACAGGGCTATGGCTACACCTTC. Encoded protein: CASSSYGQGYGYTF.

This clonotype appeared many times. J is TRBJ2-7 and V is TRBV12-3 or TRBV12-4; D is undetermined. V was clipped by 3 bases and J by 2 bases, with 14 bases between them. The CDR3 has 15 residues. For the CDR3, the DNA is TGTGCCAGCAGTTTTGGGGTAGCTATAACCTACGAGCAGTACTTC. Protein product: CASSFGVAITYEQYF.

The table lists this clonotype with many counts. The CDR3 sequence: CASSLVGGRASETQYF. The CDR3 coding sequence is TGTGCCAGCAGCTTGGTTGGCGGGAGGGCCTCGGAGACCCAGTACTTC. J is TRBJ2-5 and V is TRBV7-2, with 9 bases lining up with TRBD2. The germline gives CDR1 SGHTA, CDR2 FQGNSA. This CDR3 region has 16 residues. Trimming at V came to 3 bases and at J to 5 bases, leaving 10 bases not matched to a gene.

This clonotype has just a few counts. The chain combines TRBV7-8 with TRBJ2-7; D not certain. Germline V gene lookup returns CDR1 SGHVS and CDR2 FQNEAQ. This CDR3 spans 11 amino acids. Trimming stripped 5 bases from V and 3 bases from J, with 5 bases between. The CDR3 reads CASSASYEQYV. The CDR3 coding sequence is TGTGCCAGCAGCGCCAGCTACGAGCAGTACGTC.

This chain links TRBV7-2 with TRBJ1-2; a weak D match, TRBD1 (6 bases). CDR3 length: 14 amino acids. Trimming cost V 5 bases and J 6 bases, with 16 bases left between them. Germline CDR1 and CDR2: SGHTA and FQGNSA. The CDR3 region has the DNA TGTGCCAGCAGCCCATACACGACAGGCCATGGCTACACCTTC. Its protein is CASSPYTTGHGYTF.

V usage is TRBV19 and J usage is TRBJ1-1; D may be TRBD1 (5 bases). Trimming pared 2 bases from V and 5 bases from J, leaving 15 bases between. Looked up from germline, CDR1 is LNHDA and CDR2 is SQIVND (reference sequence). The CDR3 has 15 residues. The CDR3 DNA follows: TGTGCCAGTAGTATATCTTTCGGGGCGGAAACTGAAGCTTTCTTT. Amino acid sequence: CASSISFGAETEAFF.

This clonotype has just a few counts. This sequence joins TRBV27 and TRBJ1-6; TRBD1 is a possible D gene (5 bases). CDR3 length equals 17 residues. Trimming left V 5 bases short and J 3 bases short, with 17 bases between. The germline CDR1 and CDR2 sequences are MNHEY and SMNVEV (reference sequence). Here the CDR3 DNA reads TGTGCCAGCAGTCCCGCACGGGGCACCAACTATAATTCACCCCTCCACTTT. It codes for CASSPARGTNYNSPLHF.

This clonotype has a count of ten or more. The rearrangement uses TRBV6-2 or TRBV6-3 and TRBJ2-1, with TRBD2 matching over 10 bases. In germline, CDR1 is MNHEY, CDR2 SVGEGT. Germline trimming cut 2 bases from V and 4 bases from J; bases unmatched to any gene: 5. This CDR3 contains 16 residues. The CDR3 sequence: CASSYRGLADYNEQFF. Here the CDR3 DNA reads TGTGCCAGCAGTTACCGCGGACTAGCGGATTACAATGAGCAGTTCTTC.

A few counts support this clonotype. This rearrangement joins TRBV20-1 to TRBJ1-5; 7 positions match TRBD1. Germline V gene data show CDR1 as DFQATT and CDR2 as SNEGSKA (reference sequence). With V trimmed by 6 bases and J by 0 bases, 8 bases remained unmatched. This CDR3 spans 15 amino acids. The CDR3 spells CSAAAGGYSNQPQHF. CDR3 bases: TGCAGTGCCGCTGCAGGGGGATATAGCAATCAGCCCCAGCATTTT.

The chain has TRBV18 and TRBJ1-3; D perhaps matches TRBD1 (5 bases). V lost 0 bases, J lost 3 bases, and 12 bases lay in between. The CDR3 spans 16 residues. CDR1 and CDR2 from the germline V gene are KGHSH and LQKENI. CDR3 sequence: CASSPPNRLFGNTIYF. CDR3 coding DNA: TGTGCCAGCTCACCACCGAACAGGCTCTTTGGAAACACCATATATTTT.

There are a few counts of this clonotype. This rearrangement joins TRBV19 to TRBJ2-1; either TRBD1 or TRBD2 may supply D (6 bases each). The CDR3 runs to 15 residues. Germline V CDR1 and CDR2: LNHDA, SQIVND (reference sequence). The V end lost 4 bases, the J end lost 8 bases, and 18 bases lay between the germline ends. CDR3 loop: CASSRRVRGGDEQFF. The CDR3 region has the DNA TGTGCCAGTAGTAGAAGGGTCAGGGGAGGCGATGAGCAGTTCTTC. Full variable domain (remainder filled in from reference TRBV19 and TRBJ2-1): DGGITQSPKYLFRKEGQNVTLSCEQNLNHDAMYWYRQDPGQGLRLIYYSQIVNDFQKGDIAEGYSVSREKKESFPLTVTSAQKNPTAFYLCASSRRVRGGDEQFFGPGTRLTVL.

This clonotype turned up a few times. The chain couples TRBV20-1 to TRBJ1-4; D not resolved. Trimming took off 6 bases at V and 8 bases at J, with 19 bases between the two ends. Germline-derived CDR1 and CDR2 are DFQATT and SNEGSKA (reference sequence). The CDR3 spans 14 residues. The CDR3 DNA reads as TGCAGTGCCGAGGACGCACTAGCGCAGGAAAAACTGTTTTTT. Amino acid sequence: CSAEDALAQEKLFF.

This clonotype occurred a few times. The gene calls are TRBV7-2 and TRBJ2-7; D tentatively reads TRBD1 or TRBD2 (5 bases each). V dropped 5 bases and J dropped 2 bases, with 10 bases sitting between them. The CDR3 runs 13 residues. Germline-derived CDR1 and CDR2 are SGHTA and FQGNSA. Written as DNA, the CDR3 is TGTGCCAGCAGCCACCGGGGCACCTACGAGCAGTACTTC. Its protein product is CASSHRGTYEQYF.

V gene TRBV9 combines with J gene TRBJ1-1, with D uncertain. Per the germline V gene, CDR1 is SGDLS and CDR2 is YYNGEE. The CDR3 spans 15 residues. The V and J ends lost 0 bases and 5 bases respectively, with 14 bases between them. The CDR3 sequence is CASSVAISGGTEAFF. The CDR3 DNA follows: TGTGCCAGCAGCGTAGCTATAAGTGGTGGAACTGAAGCTTTCTTT.

The chain employs TRBV5-1 and TRBJ2-3; D tentatively reads TRBD1 or TRBD2 (6 bases each). Per germline, CDR1 SGHRS and CDR2 YFSETQ. CDR3 length equals 16 residues. The V end was cut by 2 bases, the J end by 0 bases, with 13 bases between. In DNA form, the CDR3 reads TGCGCCAGCAGCTTCAGGGGACTTGCTAGCACAGATACGCAGTATTTT. It encodes CASSFRGLASTDTQYF.

The chain recombines TRBV29-1 with TRBJ2-5, with D possibly matching TRBD2 (6 bases). Deletions cut 5 bases from V and 0 bases from J, with 16 bases between. This CDR3 region has 15 residues. Germline lookup yields CDR1 SQVTM and CDR2 ANQGSEA. CDR3 region: CSVSGRDTYQETQYF. Written as DNA, the CDR3 is TGCAGCGTTTCGGGGCGGGATACGTACCAAGAGACCCAGTACTTC.

This chain joins TRBV27 and TRBJ1-5, with D tentatively TRBD1 (5 bases). V was trimmed by 3 bases and J by 6 bases, leaving 12 bases between them. CDR1 MNHEY and CDR2 SMNVEV come from the germline V gene (reference sequence). The length of the CDR3 is 14 residues. The CDR3 nucleotides are TGTGCCAGCAGTTTCATGGGGGTGGCTCAGCCCCAGCATTTT. Translated: CASSFMGVAQPQHF.

The rearrangement joins TRBV20-1 to TRBJ2-3; 12 bases fit TRBD2. CDR1 DFQATT and CDR2 SNEGSKA come from the germline V gene (reference sequence). Trimming took 1 base from V and 6 from J; bases not matched to a gene: 14. The CDR3 consists of 18 residues. The CDR3 DNA is TGCAGTGCTAGAGGGCTAGCGGGAGGGCCCCAGCGGTTCGATACGCAGTATTTT. It encodes CSARGLAGGPQRFDTQYF.

The chain combines TRBV29-1 with TRBJ1-1; tentative D call: TRBD1 (5 bases). The V end lost 8 bases, the J end lost 0 bases, and 22 bases lay between the germline ends. The CDR3 has 16 amino acids. Germline CDR1 is SQVTM and CDR2 is ANQGSEA. The CDR3 loop reads CSTGQGTSPMNTEAFF. The CDR3 DNA follows: TGCAGCACAGGCCAAGGGACCTCACCAATGAACACTGAAGCTTTCTTT.

The table lists this clonotype with a few counts. CDR3 bases: TGTGCCAGCAGTCCCCGGACAGCCCTGTCTGGAAACACCATATATTTT. This encodes CASSPRTALSGNTIYF. The rearrangement joins TRBV6-6 to TRBJ1-3, with D possibly being TRBD1 (6 bases). The germline V gene has CDR1 MNHNY and CDR2 SVGAGI (reference sequence). V was shortened by 5 bases and J by 1 base, with 15 bases between the two germline ends. The CDR3 sequence is 16 residues long.